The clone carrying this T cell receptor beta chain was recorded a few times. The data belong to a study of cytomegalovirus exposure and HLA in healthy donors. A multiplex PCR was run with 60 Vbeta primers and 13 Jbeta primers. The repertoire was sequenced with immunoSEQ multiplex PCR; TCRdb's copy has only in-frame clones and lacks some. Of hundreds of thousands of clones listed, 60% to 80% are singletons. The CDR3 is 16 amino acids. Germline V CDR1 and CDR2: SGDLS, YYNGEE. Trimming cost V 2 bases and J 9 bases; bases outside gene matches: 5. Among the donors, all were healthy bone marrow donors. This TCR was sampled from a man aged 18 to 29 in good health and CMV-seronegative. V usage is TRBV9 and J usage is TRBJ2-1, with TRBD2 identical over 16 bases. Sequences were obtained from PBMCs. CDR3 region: CASSVGLAGGRSEQFF. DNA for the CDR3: TGTGCCAGCAGCGTGGGACTAGCGGGGGGGCGGAGTGAGCAGTTCTTC.